This T cell receptor (beta chain) was profiled in a study of blood T cell repertoires in COVID-19. Study context: The cDNA or gDNA used as material had been derived from T cells, B-cell-depleted T cells, or PBMCs.

In the original processing: How many nucleated cells were present was estimated from reference gene primer amplification. TCRdb's copy holds only in-frame clones and misses some; the assay was immunoSEQ multiplex PCR. D and trimming were read from the DNA, whereas the V and J calls and clone size are those reported in that table. The repertoire holds some 110,000 clones, around 76% seen once, with 15% to 20% in the top ten. This CDR3 region has 16 residues. The germline V gene encodes CDR1 MNHEY and CDR2 SMNVEV (reference sequence). The V gene lost 5 bases and the J gene lost 7 bases, with 18 bases spanning the gap.

The genes are TRBV27 and TRBJ1-6; D may be TRBD1 (5 bases). The source material was peripheral blood. This sequence was found in a woman in her 70s with acute or convalescent COVID-19. The CDR3 region has the DNA TGTGCCAGCAGTCCGCAAGGACATGCCCGGAATTCACCCCTCCACTTT. Its translation: CASSPQGHARNSPLHF.